These 27 T cell receptor beta chains came from one sample sequenced in a study of blood T cell repertoires in COVID-19. Sequencing was performed with immunoSEQ multiplex PCR; in TCRdb, only in-frame clones are kept and a portion is missing. The sample has about 200,000 clones, 75% to 85% seen once. Sequencing used PBMCs or T cells enriched from blood (not recorded which). These receptors all come from a man in his forties or fifties who had recovered from COVID-19.

The chain carries TRBV4-1 and TRBJ2-3; D remains ambiguous. V lost 5 bases, J lost 4 bases, and 10 bases lay in between. CDR1 is MGHRA, CDR2 YSYEKL, per germline. There are 13 residues in the CDR3. The DNA of the CDR3 is TGCGCCAGCAGCGTCGAGGTTGCAGATACGCAGTATTTT. Translation: CASSVEVADTQYF.

The chain links TRBV7-9 to TRBJ2-5, with 7 bases aligning to TRBD2. The germline gives CDR1 SEHNR, CDR2 FQNEAQ (reference sequence). Trimming took 3 bases from V and 6 from J; bases not matched to a gene: 10. CDR3 length: 15 residues. This CDR3 reads CASSFIGGRVQTQYF. Written as DNA, the CDR3 is TGTGCCAGCAGCTTTATCGGCGGGAGAGTACAGACCCAGTACTTC.

This chain connects TRBV6-5 to TRBJ1-2; TRBD1 agrees at 8 bases. This CDR3 contains 14 residues. The germline V gene encodes CDR1 MNHEY and CDR2 SVGAGI. J lost 3 bases, V lost 10 bases, and 10 bases had no gene match. The CDR3 loop reads CATFRAGGHYGYTF. In nucleotides, the CDR3 is TGTGCCACCTTCAGGGCAGGGGGCCACTATGGCTACACCTTC.

The chain is built from TRBV28 and TRBJ1-6; D not certain. V was cut by 5 bases and J by 7 bases, with 21 bases left in between. The CDR3 contains 17 residues. The V gene's germline CDR1 is MDHEN and CDR2 SYDVKM. Here the CDR3 reads CASSPQIDTPSNSPLHF. In DNA, the CDR3 is TGTGCCAGCAGTCCTCAAATTGACACGCCCTCAAATTCACCCCTCCACTTT.

V and J are TRBV21-1 and TRBJ1-2; no check of the table's D call, TRBD1, against the DNA was made. TRBV21-1 corresponds to a pseudogene. The CDR3 covers 14 residues. The CDR3: CASSNRDRRYGYTF. The DNA for the CDR3 is TGTGCCAGCAGCAATCGGGACAGGAGGTATGGCTACACCTTC.

The chain carries TRBV6-2 or TRBV6-3 and TRBJ2-1; D is perhaps TRBD1 (5 bases). The CDR3 is 15 residues long. With 0 bases removed from V and 5 bases from J, the gap between germline ends came to 11 bases. Germline CDR1 reads MNHEY; CDR2 reads SVGEGT. The CDR3 reads CASSYSWGRNNEQFF. CDR3 DNA sequence: TGTGCCAGCAGTTACTCTTGGGGCAGGAACAATGAGCAGTTCTTC.

This clone was seen only a few times. The chain joins TRBV25-1 to TRBJ1-2, with TRBD1 as a possible D gene (5 bases). Germline V CDR1 and CDR2: MGHDK, SYGVNS. This CDR3 spans 12 amino acids. Trimming stripped 7 bases from V and 8 bases from J, with 14 bases between. The chain's CDR3 is CASNEGVWGYTF. The DNA for the CDR3 is TGTGCCAGCAACGAAGGGGTCTGGGGCTACACCTTC.

V is TRBV2 and J is TRBJ1-4; the D gene is possibly TRBD1 (5 bases). V was trimmed by 10 bases and J by 10 bases, leaving 25 bases between them. Germline values: CDR1 SNHLY, CDR2 FYNNEI. CDR3 length: 15 residues. CDR3 nucleotides: TGTGCCACCGTCCCCTCCGGGACTGCCGGCGGAAAACTGTTTTTT. Protein: CATVPSGTAGGKLFF. The full variable domain, its missing parts supplied by reference TRBV2 and TRBJ1-4, is EPEVTQTPSHQVTQMGQEVILRCVPISNHLYFYWYRQILGQKVEFLVSFYNNEISEKSEIFDDQFSVERPDGSNFTLKIRSTKLEDSAMYFCATVPSGTAGGKLFFGSGTQLSVL.

This chain connects TRBV7-9 to TRBJ2-3; D perhaps matches TRBD2 (6 bases). This CDR3 spans 13 amino acids. Germline CDR1 is SEHNR and CDR2 is FQNEAQ (reference sequence). The V end was cut by 3 bases, the J end by 5 bases, with 9 bases between. As DNA, the CDR3 is TGTGCCAGCAGCTTTGGGGGAGGAGATACGCAGTATTTT. Amino acids: CASSFGGGDTQYF.

The chain has TRBV7-2 and TRBJ1-1; no clear D gene. Germline V gene sequence: CDR1 SGHTA, CDR2 FQGNSA. V was trimmed by 2 bases and J by 0 bases, leaving 10 bases between them. This CDR3 contains 15 residues. The CDR3 sequence is CASSLWSRLNTEAFF. CDR3 coding DNA: TGTGCCAGCAGCTTATGGTCGAGGCTGAACACTGAAGCTTTCTTT.

This clone occurred a few times. The chain is built from TRBV7-2 and TRBJ1-1; 7 positions match TRBD1. Germline CDR1 reads SGHTA; CDR2 reads FQGNSA. This CDR3 is 14 amino acids long. With 3 bases clipped from V and 4 bases from J, the junction kept 5 bases outside the gene matches. The CDR3 reads CASSLHQGGTEAFF. Here the CDR3 DNA reads TGTGCCAGCAGCTTGCATCAGGGGGGCACTGAAGCTTTCTTT. Complete variable domain (other parts from reference TRBV7-2 and TRBJ1-1): GAGVSQSPSNKVTEKGKDVELRCDPISGHTALYWYRQSLGQGLEFLIYFQGNSAPDKSGLPSDRFSAERTGGSVSTLTIQRTQQEDSAVYLCASSLHQGGTEAFFGQGTRLTVV.

The rearrangement links TRBV7-8 to TRBJ1-4; 8 bases are shared with TRBD1. The CDR3 runs 20 residues. V dropped 5 bases and J dropped 2; count of bases not matched to a gene: 19. Per the germline V gene, CDR1 is SGHVS and CDR2 is FQNEAQ. The CDR3 sequence: CASSGRSGGHLATTNEKLFF. The CDR3 DNA sequence: TGTGCCAGCAGCGGACGATCAGGGGGCCACCTTGCTACTACTAATGAAAAACTGTTTTTT.

The chain recombines TRBV5-1 with TRBJ1-6; the D gene is possibly TRBD1 (5 bases). Trimming took 2 bases from V and 3 from J, leaving 9 bases between them. CDR1 SGHRS and CDR2 YFSETQ come from the germline V gene. The CDR3 consists of 15 residues. The CDR3 DNA reads as TGCGCCAGCAGCTTTCAGGGACTCTATAATTCACCCCTCCACTTT. This sequence encodes CASSFQGLYNSPLHF.

This clone was seen once. The J gene is TRBJ1-1, the V gene TRBV12-3 or TRBV12-4; D uncertain. V dropped 6 bases and J dropped 4 bases, with 9 bases sitting between them. The CDR3 has 12 amino acids. The CDR3 protein is CASSPRSTEAFF. CDR3 coding DNA: TGTGCCAGCAGCCCGCGAAGCACTGAAGCTTTCTTT.

This clone was recorded only once. The rearrangement uses TRBV30 and TRBJ1-6; no definite D call. Per the germline V gene, CDR1 is GTSNPN and CDR2 is SVGIG (reference sequence). The CDR3 has 13 residues. Trimming cost V 4 bases and J 0 bases, with 4 bases left between them. CDR3 residues: CAWKSSYNSPLHF. CDR3 DNA sequence: TGTGCCTGGAAGAGCTCCTATAATTCACCCCTCCACTTT.

This chain joins TRBV7-2 and TRBJ2-1; a possible D gene is TRBD1 (6 bases). The CDR3 consists of 13 residues. In germline, CDR1 is SGHTA, CDR2 FQGNSA. V was pared by 4 bases and J by 4 bases, with 8 bases between. CDR3 loop: CASSSGQYNEQFF. CDR3 nucleotides: TGTGCCAGCAGCTCCGGACAGTACAATGAGCAGTTCTTC.

The chain has TRBV11-2 and TRBJ2-7; D possibly corresponds to TRBD1 (7 bases). V gave up 3 bases and J gave up 2 bases, with 14 bases separating them. This CDR3 is 15 amino acids long. Germline CDR1 and CDR2: SGHAT and FQNNGV. CDR3 in DNA: TGTGCCAGCAGCTTCAGGGGGACTGTTACCTACGAGCAGTACTTC. Translated, it gives CASSFRGTVTYEQYF.

The chain employs TRBV7-9 and TRBJ2-7; perhaps TRBD2 as D (5 bases). The V end was cut by 5 bases, the J end by 4 bases, with 12 bases between. CDR3 length equals 13 residues. Germline CDR1 SEHNR, CDR2 FQNEAQ (reference sequence). Written as DNA, the CDR3 is TGTGCCAGCAGCGTAGTCGGGGATTACGAGCAGTACTTC. Translation gives CASSVVGDYEQYF.

A few counts support this clone. This chain joins TRBV7-8 and TRBJ1-5, with 9 bases aligning to TRBD1. In germline, CDR1 is SGHVS, CDR2 FQNEAQ. The CDR3 runs to 15 residues. J was trimmed by 1 base and V by 5 bases; bases with no gene match: 3. CDR3 residues: CASSDRGVSNQPQHF. The CDR3 DNA reads as TGTGCCAGCAGCGACAGGGGGGTCAGCAATCAGCCCCAGCATTTT. The complete variable domain, with remaining parts taken from reference TRBV7-8 and TRBJ1-5, reads GAGVSQSPRYKVAKRGQDVALRCDPISGHVSLFWYQQALGQGPEFLTYFQNEAQLDKSGLPSDRFFAERPEGSVSTLKIQRTQQEDSAVYLCASSDRGVSNQPQHFGDGTRLSIL.

This chain connects TRBV7-2 to TRBJ1-1; D is unresolved. CDR1 and CDR2 (germline): SGHTA, FQGNSA. V lost 8 bases, J lost 0 bases, and 13 bases lay in between. This CDR3 comprises 14 residues. CDR3 loop: CASRVATVNTEAFF. In nucleotides, the CDR3 is TGTGCCAGCCGCGTTGCAACAGTGAACACTGAAGCTTTCTTT.

This chain joins TRBV6-2 or TRBV6-3 and TRBJ2-7; no firm D call. Germline CDR1 MNHEY, CDR2 SVGEGT. The ends were cut back, 2 bases at V and 3 bases at J, with 5 bases in the middle. This CDR3 spans 12 amino acids. The CDR3 reads CASSYPGYEQYF. The CDR3 DNA sequence: TGTGCCAGCAGTTACCCGGGCTACGAGCAGTACTTC.

The rearrangement uses TRBV7-8 and TRBJ1-1; D is undetermined. The CDR3 is 12 residues long. The V and J ends lost 5 bases and 4 bases respectively, with 8 bases between them. Germline CDR1 reads SGHVS; CDR2 reads FQNEAQ. This CDR3 reads CASSLRGTEAFF. CDR3 bases: TGTGCCAGCAGCCTGCGGGGCACTGAAGCTTTCTTT.

In its sample, this clone is medium-sized. This chain joins TRBV11-3 and TRBJ2-1; 8 nucleotides match TRBD1. From germline, CDR1 is SGHNT and CDR2 YENEEA. V lost 1 base and J lost 10; bases outside the gene matches: 6. This CDR3 is 14 amino acids long. The CDR3 nucleotides are TGTGCCAGCAGCTTAGTGCAGGGGGCGATCGAGCAGTTCTTC. Translating gives CASSLVQGAIEQFF. Together with reference TRBV11-3 and TRBJ2-1, the CDR3 gives the full variable domain: EAGVVQSPRYKIIEKKQPVAFWCNPISGHNTLYWYLQNLGQGPELLIRYENEEAVDDSQLPKDRFSAERLKGVDSTLKIQPAELGDSAVYLCASSLVQGAIEQFFGPGTRLTVL.

The sample holds a few counts of this clone. This chain connects TRBV5-5 to TRBJ1-2; D perhaps matches TRBD1 (6 bases). The germline V and J ends were trimmed by 1 base and 8 bases, with 12 bases remaining between them. Germline CDR1 and CDR2: SGHKS and YYEKEE (reference sequence). CDR3 length: 13 amino acids. The CDR3 spells CASSLYQGSGYTF. DNA of the CDR3: TGTGCCAGCAGCTTGTATCAGGGGAGCGGCTACACCTTC.

On this clone itself: Within the sample, other DNA sequences also encode this same CDR3. The chain joins TRBV18 to TRBJ1-1, with D perhaps matching TRBD1 (6 bases). The ends were cut back, 5 bases at V and 1 base at J, with 8 bases in the middle. Germline V gene sequence: CDR1 KGHSH, CDR2 LQKENI. The CDR3 loop spans 13 amino acids. The CDR3 DNA reads TGTGCCAGCTCATCGGACAGGAACACTGAAGCTTTCTTT. Its translation is CASSSDRNTEAFF.

The chain uses TRBV30 and TRBJ2-7; a weak D match, TRBD2 (5 bases). This CDR3 comprises 14 residues. V was shortened by 5 bases and J by 0 bases, with 14 bases between the two germline ends. CDR1 is GTSNPN and CDR2 is SVGIG in the germline V gene (reference sequence). CDR3 protein: CAWDRSGASYEQYF. The CDR3 DNA reads TGTGCCTGGGACCGAAGCGGCGCCTCCTACGAGCAGTACTTC.

This rearrangement joins TRBV4-3 to TRBJ2-1, with 11 bases aligning to TRBD2. V lost 1 base, J lost 4 bases, and 3 bases stayed unmatched. CDR1 and CDR2 from the germline V gene are LGHNA and YSLEER. CDR3 length: 16 amino acids. The CDR3 DNA is TGCGCCAGCAGCCAAGGGACTAGCGGGCTTTACAATGAGCAGTTCTTC. It encodes CASSQGTSGLYNEQFF.